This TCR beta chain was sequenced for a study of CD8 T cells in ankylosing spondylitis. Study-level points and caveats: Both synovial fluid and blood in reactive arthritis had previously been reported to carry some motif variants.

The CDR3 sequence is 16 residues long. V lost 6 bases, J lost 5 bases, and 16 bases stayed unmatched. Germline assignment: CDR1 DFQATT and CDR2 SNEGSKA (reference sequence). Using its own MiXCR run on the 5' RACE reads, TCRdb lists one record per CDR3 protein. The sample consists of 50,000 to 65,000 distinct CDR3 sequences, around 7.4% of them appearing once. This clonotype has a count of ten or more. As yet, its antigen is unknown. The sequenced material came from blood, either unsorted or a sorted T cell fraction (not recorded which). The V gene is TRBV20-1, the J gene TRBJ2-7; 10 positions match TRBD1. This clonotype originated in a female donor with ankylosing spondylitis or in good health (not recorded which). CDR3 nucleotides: TGCAGTGCCAGAAGGACCGGGACAGGGGAGGTGGACGAGCAGTACGTC. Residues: CSARRTGTGEVDEQYV.